The 13 T cell receptor beta chains presented below share a single source sample, sequenced in a study of blood T cells in healthy people across ages. PCR was performed a second time for roughly 7 to 12 cycles using a sample-barcoded 5' primer and a J-beta primer mix. TCRdb used MiXCR to reprocess the 5' RACE reads, holding one entry per CDR3 protein. The table shows 1.5 million to 2 million distinct CDR3 sequences, with 28% occurring only once. Sample: blood. The receptors derive from a woman in her thirties in good health.

V gene TRBV12-3 or TRBV12-4 combines with J gene TRBJ2-1, with 11 positions matching TRBD2. The CDR3 contains 15 residues. The ends lost 4 bases at V and 7 bases at J; junction bases unmatched: 6. The chain's CDR3 is CASSWTSGRLNEQFF. The DNA of the CDR3 is TGTGCCAGCAGTTGGACTAGCGGGCGGTTAAATGAGCAGTTCTTC.

Ten or more counts support this clonotype. The rearrangement joins TRBV2 to TRBJ2-7; D remains unclear. The CDR3 runs 17 residues. In germline, CDR1 is SNHLY, CDR2 FYNNEI. With 0 bases removed from V and 11 bases from J, the gap between germline ends came to 26 bases. CDR3: CASSEAFGNLARPKKYF. The CDR3, as DNA: TGTGCCAGCAGTGAAGCATTCGGTAACCTGGCTCGACCTAAGAAGTACTTC.

The J gene is TRBJ2-5, the V gene TRBV6-1, with D tentatively TRBD2 (6 bases). The end of the DNA aligns better with TRBJ2-7, so the J call may be wrong. The CDR3 spans 13 residues. Looked up from germline, CDR1 is MNHNS and CDR2 is SASEGT. CDR3 sequence (DNA): TGTGCCTCAGAGCTAGCGTTTCCCTACGAGCAGTACTTC. Residues: CASELAFPYEQYF.

V and J are TRBV20-1 and TRBJ1-5; tentative D call: TRBD1 (6 bases). The CDR3 sequence is 16 residues long. CDR1 and CDR2 from the germline V gene are DFQATT and SNEGSKA (reference sequence). With 0 bases removed from V and 1 base from J, the gap between germline ends came to 13 bases. CDR3 in DNA: TGCAGTGCTAGAGATCCATGGCAGGGGAGCAATCAGCCCCAGCATTTT. Translating gives CSARDPWQGSNQPQHF.

The chain carries TRBV11-2 and TRBJ2-7; D is unclear. From germline, CDR1 is SGHAT and CDR2 FQNNGV. V gave up 5 bases and J gave up 3 bases, with 17 bases separating them. The CDR3 consists of 15 residues. In DNA, the CDR3 is TGTGCCAGCAGCCACCAATCCACACAACTCTACGAGCAGTACTTC. This encodes CASSHQSTQLYEQYF.

The chain employs TRBV9 and TRBJ2-1; D is perhaps TRBD2 (7 bases). The CDR3 is made up of 16 amino acids. Germline CDR1 SGDLS, CDR2 YYNGEE. V was clipped by 2 bases and J by 9 bases, with 21 bases between them. The CDR3 sequence: CASSVTLGGGRGEQFF. The CDR3 DNA reads TGTGCCAGCAGCGTCACCTTGGGGGGGGGCCGAGGTGAGCAGTTCTTC.

In the case of this clonotype: At one of its ends the junction is not consistent with the germline gene, which may arise from a read error. The chain carries TRBV5-1 and TRBJ2-3; weak D call: TRBD2 (6 bases). Per the germline V gene, CDR1 is SGHRS and CDR2 is YFSETQ. CDR3 length equals 14 residues. The CDR3 region is CASSWRGQTDTQDF. The DNA for the CDR3 is TGCGCCAGCAGCTGGAGGGGTCAGACAGATACGCAGGATTTT.

The J gene is TRBJ2-7, the V gene TRBV6-5; 12 nucleotides match TRBD2. Trimming removed 4 bases from V and 5 bases from J; junction bases left unmatched: 6. The CDR3 sequence is 15 residues long. Germline values: CDR1 MNHEY, CDR2 SVGAGI. The CDR3 is CASSLTSGRYHEQYF. As DNA, the CDR3 is TGTGCCAGCAGTTTAACTAGCGGGAGGTACCACGAGCAGTACTTC.

The V and J genes are TRBV5-1 and TRBJ2-3; no clear D gene. The V end lost 1 base, the J end lost 0 bases, and 12 bases lay between the germline ends. The CDR3 totals 16 residues. Germline assignment: CDR1 SGHRS and CDR2 YFSETQ. CDR3 region: CASSLTALGSTDTQYF. Written as DNA, the CDR3 is TGCGCCAGCAGCTTGACTGCATTGGGCAGCACAGATACGCAGTATTTT.

The chain has TRBV7-9 and TRBJ2-7; 7 bases line up with TRBD2. The CDR3 loop spans 15 amino acids. Germline V gene sequence: CDR1 SEHNR, CDR2 FQNEAQ (reference sequence). Unmatched junction bases numbered 13, after V lost 4 bases and J lost 7 bases. The CDR3 nucleotides are TGTGCCAGCAGCTCCTTGGGAGGGACTACTGGAGAGCAGTACTTC. It encodes CASSSLGGTTGEQYF.

The chain is built from TRBV4-1 and TRBJ2-5; D is possibly TRBD1 (6 bases). Trimming took off 1 base at V and 5 bases at J, with 14 bases between the two ends. Germline assignment: CDR1 MGHRA and CDR2 YSYEKL. The CDR3 loop spans 15 amino acids. The CDR3 nucleotides read TGCGCCAGCAGCCAAGGACTGGGGGCAGGGGAGACCCAGTACTTC. Encoded protein: CASSQGLGAGETQYF.

This clonotype came up many times. V gene TRBV6-5 combines with J gene TRBJ2-7; unclear D gene. This CDR3 has 16 amino acids. CDR1 is MNHEY and CDR2 is SVGAGI in the germline V gene. Trimming stripped 3 bases from V and 0 bases from J, with 15 bases between. CDR3 protein: CASSYPRPLSSYEQYF. The DNA for the CDR3 is TGTGCCAGCAGTTATCCTAGGCCCCTTAGCTCCTACGAGCAGTACTTC.

The chain uses TRBV18 and TRBJ1-5; D might be TRBD1 (6 bases). Germline CDR1 KGHSH, CDR2 LQKENI. The CDR3 is 16 amino acids. V was clipped by 3 bases and J by 8 bases, with 20 bases between them. Written as DNA, the CDR3 is TGTGCCAGCTCACCGGGGACAAGCAGGTCAGGGGAGCCCCAGCATTTT. This codes for CASSPGTSRSGEPQHF.